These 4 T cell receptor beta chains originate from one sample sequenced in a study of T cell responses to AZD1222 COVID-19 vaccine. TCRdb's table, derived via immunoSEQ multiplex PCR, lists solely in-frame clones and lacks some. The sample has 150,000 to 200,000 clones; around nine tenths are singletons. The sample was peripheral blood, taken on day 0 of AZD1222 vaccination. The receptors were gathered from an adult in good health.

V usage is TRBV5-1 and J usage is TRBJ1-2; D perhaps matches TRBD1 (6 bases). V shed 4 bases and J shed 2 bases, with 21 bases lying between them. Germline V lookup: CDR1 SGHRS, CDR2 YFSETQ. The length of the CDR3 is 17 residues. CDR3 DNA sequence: TGCGCCAGCAGCCCCTCCGGGACACTAAGCGGGAACTATGGCTACACCTTC. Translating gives CASSPSGTLSGNYGYTF.

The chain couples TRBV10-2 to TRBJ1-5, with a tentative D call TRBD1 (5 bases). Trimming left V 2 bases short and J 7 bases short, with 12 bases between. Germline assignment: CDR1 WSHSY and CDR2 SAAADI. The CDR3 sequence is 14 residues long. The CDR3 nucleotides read TGCGCCAGCAGTGAGGAAAGGGGTTGGCAGCCCCAGCATTTT. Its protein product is CASSEERGWQPQHF.

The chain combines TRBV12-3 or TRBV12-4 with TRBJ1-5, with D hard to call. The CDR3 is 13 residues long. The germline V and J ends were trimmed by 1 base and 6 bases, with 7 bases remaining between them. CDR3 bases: TGTGCCAGCAGTTTAGGGCAAGGTCAGCCCCAGCATTTT. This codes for CASSLGQGQPQHF.

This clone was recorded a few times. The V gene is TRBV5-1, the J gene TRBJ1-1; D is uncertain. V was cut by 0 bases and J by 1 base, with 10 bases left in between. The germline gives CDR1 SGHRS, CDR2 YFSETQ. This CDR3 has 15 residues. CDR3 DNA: TGCGCCAGCAGCTTGGTAGGCAGTTCGAACACTGAAGCTTTCTTT. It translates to CASSLVGSSNTEAFF. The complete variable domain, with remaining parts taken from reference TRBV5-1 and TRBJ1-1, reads KAGVTQTPRYLIKTRGQQVTLSCSPISGHRSVSWYQQTPGQGLQFLFEYFSETQRNKGNFPGRFSGRQFSNSRSEMNVSTLELGDSALYLCASSLVGSSNTEAFFGQGTRLTVV.